The 30 T cell receptor beta chains below come from one sample, sequenced in a study of technical replicates of blood from a handful of donors. Assay: immunoSEQ multiplex PCR; the TCRdb copy retains only in-frame clones and omits some. The table includes tens of thousands of clones, 96% detected once. The material sequenced was T cells isolated from PBMCs. The receptors stem from a human donor in good health.

The genes are TRBV6-1 and TRBJ1-1; 9 positions match TRBD1. Germline lookup yields CDR1 MNHNS and CDR2 SASEGT. CDR3 length: 13 amino acids. The V and J ends lost 4 bases and 7 bases, in that order; junction bases with no gene match: 4. CDR3 DNA sequence: TGTGCCAGCAGTGTCTGGACAGGGGTTGAAGCTTTCTTT. It is translated as CASSVWTGVEAFF.

This rearrangement joins TRBV30 to TRBJ2-1; 7 positions agree with TRBD1. CDR1 is GTSNPN, CDR2 SVGIG, per germline (reference sequence). With 4 bases clipped from V and 7 bases from J, the junction kept 7 bases outside the gene matches. This CDR3 has 13 amino acids. CDR3 residues: CAWTGQSWNEQFF. Here the CDR3 DNA reads TGTGCCTGGACGGGACAGAGTTGGAATGAGCAGTTCTTC.

The V call is TRBV14, the J call TRBJ1-2; tentatively, D is TRBD1 (6 bases). Germline CDR1 reads SGHDN; CDR2 reads FVKESK. The ends were cut back, 0 bases at V and 4 bases at J, with 15 bases in the middle. The CDR3 consists of 16 residues. CDR3 nucleotides: TGTGCCAGCAGCCAAGATGGGGACAACGACCTCTATGGCTACACCTTC. Protein sequence: CASSQDGDNDLYGYTF.

This chain joins TRBV5-1 and TRBJ1-1; TRBD1 is a possible D gene (6 bases). The V end was cut by 2 bases, the J end by 3 bases, with 11 bases between. This CDR3 is built from 14 residues. CDR1 and CDR2 (germline): SGHRS, YFSETQ. CDR3: CASSFLGGDTEAFF. CDR3 in DNA: TGCGCCAGCAGCTTCCTAGGGGGGGACACTGAAGCTTTCTTT.

This chain joins TRBV6-1 and TRBJ1-3; TRBD1 might be the D (6 bases). This CDR3 has 15 residues. V was trimmed by 8 bases and J by 0 bases, leaving 14 bases between them. Per germline, CDR1 MNHNS and CDR2 SASEGT. The CDR3 DNA reads as TGTGCCAGCCAGGGGTGGGTAGTCTCTGGAAACACCATATATTTT. Translating it yields CASQGWVVSGNTIYF.

V gene TRBV6-1 combines with J gene TRBJ1-2, with D perhaps matching TRBD1 (6 bases). The germline gives CDR1 MNHNS, CDR2 SASEGT. The CDR3 is 14 amino acids. Trimming removed 6 bases from V and 5 bases from J, with 16 bases in between. The CDR3 region is CASSRGQFLYGYTF. CDR3 nucleotides: TGTGCCAGCAGCAGAGGACAGTTCCTATATGGCTACACCTTC.

The chain recombines TRBV27 with TRBJ1-5; no clear D gene. Trimming left V 2 bases short and J 7 bases short, with 18 bases between. CDR3 length equals 16 residues. Germline V gene lookup returns CDR1 MNHEY and CDR2 SMNVEV (reference sequence). The CDR3 bases are TGTGCCAGCAGTTTACTTTCGACTGGCTTTGGGCAGCCCCAGCATTTT. Its protein product is CASSLLSTGFGQPQHF.

With regard to this clone: In the same sample, other DNA sequences code for this CDR3. The chain couples TRBV19 to TRBJ2-7; weak D call: TRBD2 (5 bases). Germline V lookup: CDR1 LNHDA, CDR2 SQIVND (reference sequence). This CDR3 is 13 amino acids long. V was shortened by 3 bases and J by 2 bases, with 8 bases between the two germline ends. The CDR3 spells CASSITGTYEQYF. The CDR3 DNA sequence: TGTGCCAGTAGTATCACCGGGACCTACGAGCAGTACTTC.

The gene calls are TRBV30 and TRBJ2-1; 10 nucleotides align to TRBD2. There are 14 residues in the CDR3. Germline loops: CDR1 GTSNPN, CDR2 SVGIG (reference sequence). V dropped 8 bases and J dropped 4; count of bases not matched to a gene: 8. The CDR3 here is CAHETSGFYNEQFF. The DNA for the CDR3 is TGTGCCCACGAGACTAGCGGGTTTTACAATGAGCAGTTCTTC.

This clone was counted once. This chain uses TRBV21-1 with TRBJ2-7; the DNA was not used to check the table's D call, TRBD1. TRBV21-1 is a pseudogene segment. This CDR3 is 12 amino acids long. The DNA of the CDR3 is TGTGCCAGCAGCATGGGCATCGTAGAGCAGTACTTC. It codes for CASSMGIVEQYF.

The chain uses TRBV19 and TRBJ1-1, with TRBD1 identical over 7 bases. Germline assignment: CDR1 LNHDA and CDR2 SQIVND (reference sequence). The CDR3 spans 14 residues. V gave up 9 bases and J gave up 1 base; unmatched junction bases: 8. CDR3 in DNA: TGTGCCAGCAGGCTCGACAGGGAGAACACTGAAGCTTTCTTT. It encodes CASRLDRENTEAFF.

The chain carries TRBV5-4 and TRBJ1-1; D not resolved. Trimming took off 6 bases at V and 6 bases at J, with 12 bases between the two ends. CDR1 is SGHNT and CDR2 is YYREEE in the germline V gene (reference sequence). This CDR3 contains 12 residues. The CDR3 DNA reads TGTGCCAGCACCAAGGACTTATCTGAAGCTTTCTTT. This codes for CASTKDLSEAFF. Drawing the rest from reference TRBV5-4 and TRBJ1-1, the complete variable domain is ETGVTQSPTHLIKTRGQQVTLRCSSQSGHNTVSWYQQALGQGPQFIFQYYREEENGRGNFPPRFSGLQFPNYSSELNVNALELDDSALYLCASTKDLSEAFFGQGTRLTVV.

Worth noting for this clone: It is unclear where the CDR3 begins or ends on the DNA, so no DNA is shown, and the CDR3 is as TCRdb lists it. The V gene is TRBV27, the J gene TRBJ2-6; no check of the table's D call, TRBD1, against the DNA was made. The CDR3 totals 19 residues, both ends included. Germline assignment: CDR1 MNHEY and CDR2 SMNVEV (reference sequence). CDR3 loop: CASSFFGHLKTSGANVLTF.

The rearrangement joins TRBV19 to TRBJ2-3; TRBD2 matches at 10 bases. There are 15 residues in the CDR3. J was trimmed by 5 bases and V by 4 bases; bases with no gene match: 6. Germline CDR1 is LNHDA and CDR2 is SQIVND (reference sequence). CDR3 nucleotides: TGTGCCAGTAGTAGGCCAGCGGGAGGGATAGATACGCAGTATTTT. This translates into CASSRPAGGIDTQYF.

The V gene is TRBV19, the J gene TRBJ1-4; D is undetermined. V lost 3 bases to trimming and J lost 14 bases, with 22 bases between them. CDR3 size: 15 residues. CDR1 and CDR2 from the germline V gene are LNHDA and SQIVND (reference sequence). CDR3 residues: CASSIPDSLWIGLFF. Here the CDR3 DNA reads TGTGCCAGTAGTATCCCGGACTCCCTCTGGATTGGGCTGTTTTTT.

The chain carries TRBV7-9 and TRBJ1-1, with D tentatively TRBD1 (5 bases). The germline V and J ends were trimmed by 5 bases and 8 bases, with 12 bases remaining between them. The CDR3 loop spans 12 amino acids. CDR1 and CDR2 (germline): SEHNR, FQNEAQ (reference sequence). The CDR3 loop reads CASSGGTTEAFF. The CDR3 nucleotides read TGTGCCAGCAGCGGAGGGACGACCGAAGCTTTCTTT.

CDR3: CAWSPPRADKEQYF. In nucleotides, the CDR3 is TGTGCCTGGAGTCCTCCCAGGGCCGATAAGGAGCAGTACTTC. V and J are TRBV30 and TRBJ2-7; maybe TRBD1 (5 bases). Trimming cost V 2 bases and J 7 bases, with 18 bases left between them. Germline lookup yields CDR1 GTSNPN and CDR2 SVGIG (reference sequence). The CDR3 is 14 amino acids.

The chain combines TRBV6-1 with TRBJ2-5; D is possibly TRBD2 (5 bases). The CDR3 spans 13 residues. The germline V gene encodes CDR1 MNHNS and CDR2 SASEGT. V lost 5 bases to trimming and J lost 5 bases, with 12 bases between them. The CDR3 nucleotides are TGTGCCAGCAGTCCGCTTGAGGGCGAGACCCAGTACTTC. It yields the protein CASSPLEGETQYF.

As DNA, the CDR3 is TGTGCCAGCAGCTCCCCGGGCGGGAAGAACACAGATACGCAGTATTTT. Amino acids: CASSSPGGKNTDTQYF. V is TRBV13 and J is TRBJ2-3; TRBD2 is a possible D gene (6 bases). V was cut by 4 bases and J by 2 bases, with 16 bases left in between. Per germline, CDR1 PRHDT and CDR2 FYEKMQ (reference sequence). The CDR3 is 16 amino acids.

This rearrangement joins TRBV4-3 to TRBJ2-1; 11 positions agree with TRBD2. Germline V gene sequence: CDR1 LGHNA, CDR2 YSLEER. This CDR3 has 16 amino acids. V gave up 4 bases and J gave up 9 bases; unmatched junction bases: 11. CDR3 loop: CASSLLLAGVVGEQFF. DNA for the CDR3: TGCGCCAGCAGCCTCCTACTAGCGGGAGTTGTGGGTGAGCAGTTCTTC.

This clone was seen once. The chain links TRBV28 to TRBJ2-1; 10 nucleotides line up with TRBD2. The germline gives CDR1 MDHEN, CDR2 SYDVKM. This CDR3 spans 16 amino acids. V was pared by 2 bases and J by 4 bases, with 5 bases of the junction left unmatched. CDR3 sequence reads: CASSLELAGHYNEQFF. CDR3 sequence (DNA): TGTGCCAGCAGTTTAGAACTAGCGGGACATTACAATGAGCAGTTCTTC. Full variable domain (rest looked up from reference TRBV28 and TRBJ2-1): DVKVTQSSRYLVKRTGEKVFLECVQDMDHENMFWYRQDPGLGLRLIYFSYDVKMKEKGDIPEGYSVSREKKERFSLILESASTNQTSMYLCASSLELAGHYNEQFFGPGTRLTVL.

This clone occurred a few times. V is TRBV6-4 and J is TRBJ2-1; 8 nucleotides line up with TRBD2. V shed 0 bases, J shed 4 bases, and the junction held 5 bases outside the gene matches. The CDR3 has 16 amino acids. Germline-derived CDR1 and CDR2 are MRHNA and SNTAGT. The CDR3 protein is CASSDSPGGPYNEQFF. The CDR3 DNA reads as TGTGCCAGCAGTGACTCCCCGGGAGGGCCGTACAATGAGCAGTTCTTC.

This clone was detected once. The J gene is TRBJ1-2, the V gene TRBV6-5; the match to TRBD1 covers 7 bases. Germline loops: CDR1 MNHEY, CDR2 SVGAGI. The ends lost 5 bases at V and 6 bases at J; junction bases unmatched: 9. This CDR3 comprises 14 residues. CDR3 nucleotide sequence: TGTGCCAGCAGTACCCCCCAGGGGGGCCATGGCTACACCTTC. Translation: CASSTPQGGHGYTF.

This clone was found a few times. The chain carries TRBV20-1 and TRBJ1-4; D ambiguous. This CDR3 spans 11 amino acids. Germline CDR1 DFQATT, CDR2 SNEGSKA (reference sequence). The germline V and J ends were trimmed by 3 bases and 6 bases, with 5 bases remaining between them. DNA for the CDR3: TGCAGTGCTAGTTTAGATGAAAAACTGTTTTTT. Its translation: CSASLDEKLFF.

The gene calls are TRBV13 and TRBJ1-2; TRBD1 matches 7 bases. CDR1 is PRHDT and CDR2 is FYEKMQ in the germline V gene (reference sequence). Germline trimming cut 5 bases from V and 7 bases from J; bases unmatched to any gene: 10. The CDR3 length is 14 residues. The CDR3 loop reads CASSTGTERGGYTF. In nucleotides, the CDR3 is TGTGCCAGCAGCACAGGGACAGAAAGAGGTGGCTACACCTTC.

This clone came up a few times. The chain joins TRBV29-1 to TRBJ2-1, with 10 bases aligning to TRBD2. The CDR3 has 15 amino acids. From germline, CDR1 is SQVTM and CDR2 ANQGSEA. Germline trimming cut 4 bases from V and 2 bases from J; bases unmatched to any gene: 5. The CDR3 here is CSVGLAGDPYNEQFF. CDR3 nucleotides: TGCAGCGTTGGGCTAGCGGGAGACCCCTACAATGAGCAGTTCTTC.

This chain links TRBV25-1 with TRBJ2-1; no reliable D call. Germline V gene sequence: CDR1 MGHDK, CDR2 SYGVNS. Trimming removed 5 bases at V and 1 base at J, with 9 bases between. The CDR3 extends over 14 amino acids. The CDR3 sequence is CASSIGESYNEQFF. DNA of the CDR3: TGTGCCAGCAGTATCGGAGAATCCTACAATGAGCAGTTCTTC. Full variable domain (missing parts from reference TRBV25-1 and TRBJ2-1): EADIYQTPRYLVIGTGKKITLECSQTMGHDKMYWYQQDPGMELHLIHYSYGVNSTEKGDLSSESTVSRIRTEHFPLTLESARPSHTSQYLCASSIGESYNEQFFGPGTRLTVL.

This chain joins TRBV9 and TRBJ2-5, with D uncertain. V lost 2 bases, J lost 4 bases, and 9 bases lay in between. The CDR3 sequence is 13 residues long. Germline CDR1 reads SGDLS; CDR2 reads YYNGEE. CDR3 DNA sequence: TGTGCCAGCAGCGTGTCTCTTTCAGAGACCCAGTACTTC. This encodes CASSVSLSETQYF.

CDR3 bases: TGTGCCAGCAGAAATCTAGCGGGAGGGACCGGGGAGCTGTTTTTT. Protein sequence: CASRNLAGGTGELFF. The V gene is TRBV28, the J gene TRBJ2-2, with TRBD2 matching 12 bases. With V trimmed by 6 bases and J by 5 bases, 4 bases remained unmatched. The CDR3 runs to 15 residues. Germline CDR1 and CDR2: MDHEN and SYDVKM.

The rearrangement links TRBV28 to TRBJ2-7; TRBD2 aligns across 7 bases. This CDR3 spans 16 amino acids. The V segment lost 6 bases and the J segment 0 bases; nucleotides outside the gene matches: 11. CDR1 and CDR2 from the germline V gene are MDHEN and SYDVKM. The CDR3 DNA reads TGTGCCAGCAGCCAACCGGCCGGGAGGTACTCCTACGAGCAGTACTTC. The encoded protein is CASSQPAGRYSYEQYF.